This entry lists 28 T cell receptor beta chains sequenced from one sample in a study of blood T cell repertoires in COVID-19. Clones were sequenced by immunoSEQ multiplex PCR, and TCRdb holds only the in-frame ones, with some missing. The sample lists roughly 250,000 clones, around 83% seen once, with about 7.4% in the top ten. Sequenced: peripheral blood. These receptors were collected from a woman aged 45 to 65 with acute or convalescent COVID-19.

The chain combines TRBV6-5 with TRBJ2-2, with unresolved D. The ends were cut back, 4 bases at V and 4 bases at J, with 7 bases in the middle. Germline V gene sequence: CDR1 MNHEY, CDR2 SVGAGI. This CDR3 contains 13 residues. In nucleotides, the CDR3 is TGTGCCAGCAGTTTTGGGCGCACCGGGGAGCTGTTTTTT. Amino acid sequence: CASSFGRTGELFF.

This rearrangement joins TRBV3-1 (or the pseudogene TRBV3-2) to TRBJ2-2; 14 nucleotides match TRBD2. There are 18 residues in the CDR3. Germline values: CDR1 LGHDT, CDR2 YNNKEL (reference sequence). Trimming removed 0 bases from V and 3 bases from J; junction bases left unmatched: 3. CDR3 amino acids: CASSQDRGLAGDTGELFF. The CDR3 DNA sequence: TGTGCCAGCAGCCAAGATCGGGGACTAGCGGGAGACACCGGGGAGCTGTTTTTT.

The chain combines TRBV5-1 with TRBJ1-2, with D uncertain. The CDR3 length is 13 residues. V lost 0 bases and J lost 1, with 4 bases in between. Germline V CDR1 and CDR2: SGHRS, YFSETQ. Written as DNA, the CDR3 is TGCGCCAGCAGCTTGGACAGTAACTATGGCTACACCTTC. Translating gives CASSLDSNYGYTF.

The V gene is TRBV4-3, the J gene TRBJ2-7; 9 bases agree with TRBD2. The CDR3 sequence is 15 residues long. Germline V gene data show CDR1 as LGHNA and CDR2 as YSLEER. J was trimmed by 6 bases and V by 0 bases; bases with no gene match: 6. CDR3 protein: CASSQDVGLAAEQYF. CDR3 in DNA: TGCGCCAGCAGCCAAGACGTGGGACTAGCAGCCGAGCAGTACTTC.

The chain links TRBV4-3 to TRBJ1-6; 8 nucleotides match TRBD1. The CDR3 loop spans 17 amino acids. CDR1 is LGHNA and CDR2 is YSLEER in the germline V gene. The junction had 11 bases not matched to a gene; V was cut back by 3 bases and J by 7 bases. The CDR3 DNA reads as TGCGCCAGCAGCCACGCACCAGGGACAGGCCTAAATTCACCCCTCCACTTT. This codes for CASSHAPGTGLNSPLHF.

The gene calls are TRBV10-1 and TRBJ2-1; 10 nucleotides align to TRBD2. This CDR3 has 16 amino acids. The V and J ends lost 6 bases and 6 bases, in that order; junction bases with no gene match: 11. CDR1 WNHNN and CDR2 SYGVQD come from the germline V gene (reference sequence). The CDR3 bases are TGCGCCAGCAGCTCTGATCTAGCGGGAGTTTCCAATGAGCAGTTCTTC. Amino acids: CASSSDLAGVSNEQFF.

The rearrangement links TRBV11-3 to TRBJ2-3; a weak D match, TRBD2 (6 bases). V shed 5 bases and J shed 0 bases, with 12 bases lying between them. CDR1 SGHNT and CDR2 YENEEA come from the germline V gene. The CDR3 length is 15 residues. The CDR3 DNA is TGTGCCAGCAGCCGAGAGGGGACTAGCACAGATACGCAGTATTTT. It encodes CASSREGTSTDTQYF.

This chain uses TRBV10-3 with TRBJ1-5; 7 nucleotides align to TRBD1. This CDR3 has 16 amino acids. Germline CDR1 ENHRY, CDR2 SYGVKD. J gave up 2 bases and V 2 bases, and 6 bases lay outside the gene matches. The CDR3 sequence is CAISESTGVGNQPQHF. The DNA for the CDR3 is TGTGCCATCAGTGAGAGTACAGGGGTAGGCAATCAGCCCCAGCATTTT.

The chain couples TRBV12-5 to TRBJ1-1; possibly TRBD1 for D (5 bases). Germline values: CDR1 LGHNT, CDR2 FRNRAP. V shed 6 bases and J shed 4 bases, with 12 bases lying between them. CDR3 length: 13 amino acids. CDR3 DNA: TGTGCTAGTGGCAGGGATTTGGGCACTGAAGCTTTCTTT. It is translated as CASGRDLGTEAFF.

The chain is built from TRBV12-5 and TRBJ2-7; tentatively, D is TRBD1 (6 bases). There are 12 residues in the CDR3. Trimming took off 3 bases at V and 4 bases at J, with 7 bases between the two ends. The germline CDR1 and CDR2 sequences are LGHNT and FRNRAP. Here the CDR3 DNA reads TGTGCTAGTGGTTTCGGACAGTACGAGCAGTACTTC. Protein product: CASGFGQYEQYF.

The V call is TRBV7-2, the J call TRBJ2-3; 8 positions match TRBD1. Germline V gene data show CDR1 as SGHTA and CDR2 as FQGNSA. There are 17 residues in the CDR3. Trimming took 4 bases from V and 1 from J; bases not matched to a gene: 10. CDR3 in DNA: TGTGCCAGCAGCTCACCGACAGGGGCGAGGCGCACAGATACGCAGTATTTT. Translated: CASSSPTGARRTDTQYF.

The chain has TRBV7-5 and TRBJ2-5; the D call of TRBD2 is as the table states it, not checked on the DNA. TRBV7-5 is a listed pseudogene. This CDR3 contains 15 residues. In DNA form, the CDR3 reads TGTGTCAGAAGCTTAGCGGGAGAGTGGGAAGAGACCCAGTACTTC. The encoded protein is CVRSLAGEWEETQYF.

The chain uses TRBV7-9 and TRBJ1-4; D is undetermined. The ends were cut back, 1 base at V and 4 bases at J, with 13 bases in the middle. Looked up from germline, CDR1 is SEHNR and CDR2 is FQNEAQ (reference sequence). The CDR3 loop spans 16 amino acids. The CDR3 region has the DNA TGTGCCAGCAGCTTAGGATTTGGGGAGATTAATGAAAAACTGTTTTTT. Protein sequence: CASSLGFGEINEKLFF.

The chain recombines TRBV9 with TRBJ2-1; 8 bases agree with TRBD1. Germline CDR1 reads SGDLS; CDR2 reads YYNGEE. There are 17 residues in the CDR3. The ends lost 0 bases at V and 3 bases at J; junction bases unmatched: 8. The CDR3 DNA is TGTGCCAGCAGCGTAGGGGAGGTGGACAGGGACTACAATGAGCAGTTCTTC. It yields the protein CASSVGEVDRDYNEQFF.

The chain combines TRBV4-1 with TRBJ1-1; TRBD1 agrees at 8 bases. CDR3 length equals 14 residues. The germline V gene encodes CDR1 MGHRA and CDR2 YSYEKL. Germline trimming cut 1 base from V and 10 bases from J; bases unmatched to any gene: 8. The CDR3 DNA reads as TGCGCCAGCAGCCAAGGGACAGGGAGTAGGGGAGCTTTCTTT. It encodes CASSQGTGSRGAFF.

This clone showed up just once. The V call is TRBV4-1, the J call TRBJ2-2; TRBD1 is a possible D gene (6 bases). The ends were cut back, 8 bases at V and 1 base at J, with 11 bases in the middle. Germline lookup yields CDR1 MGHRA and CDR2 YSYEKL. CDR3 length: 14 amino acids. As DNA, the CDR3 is TGCGCCAGCGGGGCAGGGGTGAACACCGGGGAGCTGTTTTTT. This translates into CASGAGVNTGELFF.

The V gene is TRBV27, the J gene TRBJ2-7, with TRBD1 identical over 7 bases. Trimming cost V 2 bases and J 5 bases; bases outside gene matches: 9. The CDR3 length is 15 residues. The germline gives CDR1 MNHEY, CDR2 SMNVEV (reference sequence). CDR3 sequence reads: CASSLIEGALNEQYF. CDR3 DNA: TGTGCCAGCAGTTTAATAGAGGGGGCGCTAAACGAGCAGTACTTC.

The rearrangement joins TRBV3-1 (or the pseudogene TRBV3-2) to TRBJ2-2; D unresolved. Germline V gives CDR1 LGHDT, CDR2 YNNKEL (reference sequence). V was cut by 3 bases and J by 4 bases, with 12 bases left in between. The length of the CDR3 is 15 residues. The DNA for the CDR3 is TGTGCCAGCAGCCACGCCGACATTGGCACCGGGGAGCTGTTTTTT. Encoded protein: CASSHADIGTGELFF.

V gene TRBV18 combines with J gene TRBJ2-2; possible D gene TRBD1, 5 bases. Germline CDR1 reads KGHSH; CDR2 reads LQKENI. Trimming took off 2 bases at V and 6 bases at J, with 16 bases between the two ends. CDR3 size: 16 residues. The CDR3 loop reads CASSPNRGSVAGELFF. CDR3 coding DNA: TGTGCCAGCTCACCAAATAGGGGCTCGGTCGCCGGGGAGCTGTTTTTT.

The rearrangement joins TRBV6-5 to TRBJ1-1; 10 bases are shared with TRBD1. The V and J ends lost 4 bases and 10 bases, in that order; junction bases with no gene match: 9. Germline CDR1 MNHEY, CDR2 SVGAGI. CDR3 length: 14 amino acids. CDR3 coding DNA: TGTGCCAGCAGTTCCGGACAGGGGGATGAGCGAGCTTTCTTT. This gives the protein CASSSGQGDERAFF.

CDR3 protein: CASSQDGTSGNEQFF. CDR3 DNA sequence: TGTGCCAGCAGCCAGGACGGGACTAGCGGAAATGAGCAGTTCTTC. The chain combines TRBV4-2 with TRBJ2-1, with 11 bases identical to TRBD2. V was pared by 3 bases and J by 7 bases, with 5 bases of the junction left unmatched. Germline CDR1 and CDR2: LGHNA and YNFKEQ. CDR3 length: 15 amino acids.

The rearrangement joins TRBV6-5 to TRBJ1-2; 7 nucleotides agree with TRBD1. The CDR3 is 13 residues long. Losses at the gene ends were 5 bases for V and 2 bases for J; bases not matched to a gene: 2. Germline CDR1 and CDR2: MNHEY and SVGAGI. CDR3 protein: CASSNRGNYGYTF. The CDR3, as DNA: TGTGCCAGCAGTAACAGGGGCAACTATGGCTACACCTTC.

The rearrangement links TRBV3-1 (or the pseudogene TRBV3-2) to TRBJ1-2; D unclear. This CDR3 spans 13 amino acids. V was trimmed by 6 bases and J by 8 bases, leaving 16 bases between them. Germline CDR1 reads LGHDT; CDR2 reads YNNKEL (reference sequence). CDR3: CASSRGVMVGYTF. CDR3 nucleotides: TGTGCCAGCAGTCGCGGGGTTATGGTGGGCTACACCTTC.

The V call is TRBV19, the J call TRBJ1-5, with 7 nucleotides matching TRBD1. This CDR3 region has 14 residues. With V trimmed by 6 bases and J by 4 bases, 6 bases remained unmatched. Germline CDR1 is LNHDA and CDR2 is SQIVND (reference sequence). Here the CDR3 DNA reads TGTGCCAGTAGGGGACAGTCCATAAATCAGCCCCAGCATTTT. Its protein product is CASRGQSINQPQHF.

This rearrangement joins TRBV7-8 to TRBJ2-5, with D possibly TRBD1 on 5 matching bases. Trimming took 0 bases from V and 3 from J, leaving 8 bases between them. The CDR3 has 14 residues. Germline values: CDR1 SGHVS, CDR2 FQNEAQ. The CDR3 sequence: CASSLAAGKETQYF. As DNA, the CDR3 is TGTGCCAGCAGCTTAGCCGCAGGGAAAGAGACCCAGTACTTC.

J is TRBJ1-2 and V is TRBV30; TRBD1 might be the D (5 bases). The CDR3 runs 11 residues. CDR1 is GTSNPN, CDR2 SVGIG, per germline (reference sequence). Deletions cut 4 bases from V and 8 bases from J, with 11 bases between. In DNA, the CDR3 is TGTGCCTGGACCAGGGAGGCCGGCTACACCTTC. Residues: CAWTREAGYTF.

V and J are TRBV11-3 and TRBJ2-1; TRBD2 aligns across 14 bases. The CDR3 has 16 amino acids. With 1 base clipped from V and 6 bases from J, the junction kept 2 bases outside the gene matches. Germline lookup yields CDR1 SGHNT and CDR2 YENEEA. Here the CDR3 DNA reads TGTGCCAGCAGCTTAGGACTAGCGGGAGGGATCAATGAGCAGTTCTTC. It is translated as CASSLGLAGGINEQFF. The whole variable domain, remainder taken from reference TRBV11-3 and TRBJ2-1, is EAGVVQSPRYKIIEKKQPVAFWCNPISGHNTLYWYLQNLGQGPELLIRYENEEAVDDSQLPKDRFSAERLKGVDSTLKIQPAELGDSAVYLCASSLGLAGGINEQFFGPGTRLTVL.

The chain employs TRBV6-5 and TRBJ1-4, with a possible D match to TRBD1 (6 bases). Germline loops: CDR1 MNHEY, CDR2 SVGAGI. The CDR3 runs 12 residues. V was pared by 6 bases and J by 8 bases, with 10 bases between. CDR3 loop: CASSTGLEKLFF. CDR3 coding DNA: TGTGCCAGCAGCACAGGGTTGGAAAAACTGTTTTTT.